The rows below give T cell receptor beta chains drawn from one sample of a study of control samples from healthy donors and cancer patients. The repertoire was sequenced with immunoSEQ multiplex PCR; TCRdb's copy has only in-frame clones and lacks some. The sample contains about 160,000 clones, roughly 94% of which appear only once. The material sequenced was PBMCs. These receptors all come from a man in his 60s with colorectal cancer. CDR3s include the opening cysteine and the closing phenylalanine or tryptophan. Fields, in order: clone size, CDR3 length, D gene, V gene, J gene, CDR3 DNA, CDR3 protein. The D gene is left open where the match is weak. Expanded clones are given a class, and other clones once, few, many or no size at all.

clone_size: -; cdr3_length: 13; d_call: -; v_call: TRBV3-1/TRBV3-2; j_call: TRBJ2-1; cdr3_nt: TGTGCCAGCAGCCTACTTAGGGGGAGTGAGCAGTTCTTC; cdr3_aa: CASSLLRGSEQFF
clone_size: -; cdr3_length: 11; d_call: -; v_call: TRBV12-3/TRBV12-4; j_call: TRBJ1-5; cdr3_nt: TGTGCCAGCAGCAATAGCCGGCCCCAGCATTTT; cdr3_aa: CASSNSRPQHF
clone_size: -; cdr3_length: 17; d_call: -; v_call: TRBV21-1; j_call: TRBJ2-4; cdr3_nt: TGTGCCAGCAGCAAGTGCCAGGGGCTAATAGCCAAAAACATTCAGTACTTC; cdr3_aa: CASSKCQGLIAKNIQYF
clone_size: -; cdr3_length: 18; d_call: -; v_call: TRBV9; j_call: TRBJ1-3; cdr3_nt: TGTGCCAGCAGCGTAGGTATGGGCGGAGGGGGCTCTGGAAACACCATATATTTT; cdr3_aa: CASSVGMGGGGSGNTIYF
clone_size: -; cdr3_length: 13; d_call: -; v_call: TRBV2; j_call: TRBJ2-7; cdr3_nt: TGTGCCAGCTATGGGGGTGGCGGTTTCGAGCAGTACTTC; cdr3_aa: CASYGGGGFEQYF
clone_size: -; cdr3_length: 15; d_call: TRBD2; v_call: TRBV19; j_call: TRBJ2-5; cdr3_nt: TGTGCCAGTGGTCCGACCGGGACTAGCACGGAGACCCAGTACTTC; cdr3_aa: CASGPTGTSTETQYF
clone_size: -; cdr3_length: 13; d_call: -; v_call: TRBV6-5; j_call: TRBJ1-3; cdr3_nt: TGTGCCAGCAGTACCCAGGGCGGAAACACCATATATTTT; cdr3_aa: CASSTQGGNTIYF
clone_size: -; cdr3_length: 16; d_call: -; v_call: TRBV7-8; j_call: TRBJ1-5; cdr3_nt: TGTGCCAGCAGCTTAGAAGGAGGAACACCAGGGCAGCCCCAGCATTTT; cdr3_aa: CASSLEGGTPGQPQHF
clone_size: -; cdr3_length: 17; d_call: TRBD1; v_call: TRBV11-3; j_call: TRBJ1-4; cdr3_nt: TGTGCCAGCAGCTTAGCCCTAAACAGGGGAATAAATGAAAAACTGTTTTTT; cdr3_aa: CASSLALNRGINEKLFF
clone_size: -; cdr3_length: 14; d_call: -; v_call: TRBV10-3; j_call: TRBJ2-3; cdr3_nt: TGTGCCACCAAGACGGCGTGGGGCACAGATACGCAGTATTTT; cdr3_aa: CATKTAWGTDTQYF
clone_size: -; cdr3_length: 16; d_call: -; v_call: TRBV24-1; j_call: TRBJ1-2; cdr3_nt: TGTGCCACCAGTGATTCAGCCGCCGGACAGAACTATGGCTACACCTTC; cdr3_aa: CATSDSAAGQNYGYTF
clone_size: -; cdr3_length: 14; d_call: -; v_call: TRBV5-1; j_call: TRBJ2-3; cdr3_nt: TGCGCCAGCAGCTTGCGGACCCCGGAAGATACGCAGTATTTT; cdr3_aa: CASSLRTPEDTQYF
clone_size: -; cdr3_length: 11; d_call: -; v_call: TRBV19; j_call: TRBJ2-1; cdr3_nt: TGTGCCAGTAGGGGGGGGGCCGAGCAGTTCTTC; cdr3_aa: CASRGGAEQFF
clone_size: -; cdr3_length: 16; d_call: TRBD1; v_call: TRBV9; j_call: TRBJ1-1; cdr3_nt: TGTGCCAGCAGCGTAGGGCCGGGACAGGGGAACACTGAAGCTTTCTTT; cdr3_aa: CASSVGPGQGNTEAFF
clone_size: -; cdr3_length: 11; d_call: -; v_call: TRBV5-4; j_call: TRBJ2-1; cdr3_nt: TGTGCCAGCAGCTTTTATAATGAGCAGTTCTTC; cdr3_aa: CASSFYNEQFF
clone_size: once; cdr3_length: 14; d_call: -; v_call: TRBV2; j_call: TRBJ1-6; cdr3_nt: TGTGCCAGCAAAGGCGAGGGACGATCTTCACCCCTCCACTTT; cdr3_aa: CASKGEGRSSPLHF
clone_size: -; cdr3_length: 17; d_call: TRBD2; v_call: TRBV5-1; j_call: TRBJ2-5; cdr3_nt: TGCGCCAGCAGCTTGTGGACTAGCCGAGGCCACCAAGAGACCCAGTACTTC; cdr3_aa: CASSLWTSRGHQETQYF
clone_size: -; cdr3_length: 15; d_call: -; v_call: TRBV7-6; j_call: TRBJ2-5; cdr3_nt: TGTGCCAGCAGCTTAGGCCTCAACGGGGCGGAGACCCAGTACTTC; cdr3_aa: CASSLGLNGAETQYF
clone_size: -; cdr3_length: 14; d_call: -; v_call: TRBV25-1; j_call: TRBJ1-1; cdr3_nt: TGTGCCAGCAGTGAAGGGGTCAGGGCCACTGAAGCTTTCTTT; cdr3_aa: CASSEGVRATEAFF
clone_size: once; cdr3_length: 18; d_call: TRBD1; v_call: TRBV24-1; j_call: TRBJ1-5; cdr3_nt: TGTGCCACCAGTGATGGCCGGGACAGGGGATATAGCAATCAGCCCCAGCATTTT; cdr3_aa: CATSDGRDRGYSNQPQHF
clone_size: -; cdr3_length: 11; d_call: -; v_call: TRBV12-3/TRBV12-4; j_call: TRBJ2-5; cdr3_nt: TGTGCCAGCAGTGCCCTGTCGACCCAGTACTTC; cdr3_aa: CASSALSTQYF
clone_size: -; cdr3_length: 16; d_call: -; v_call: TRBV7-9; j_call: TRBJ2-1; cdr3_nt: TGTGCCAGCAGCTTCCGCCTGGGTCAAGCAGCCAATGAGCAGTTCTTC; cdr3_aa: CASSFRLGQAANEQFF
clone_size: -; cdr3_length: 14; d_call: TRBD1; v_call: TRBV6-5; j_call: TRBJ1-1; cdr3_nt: TGTGCCAGCAGTTTGGGACAGTTGAGCACTGAAGCTTTCTTT; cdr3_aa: CASSLGQLSTEAFF
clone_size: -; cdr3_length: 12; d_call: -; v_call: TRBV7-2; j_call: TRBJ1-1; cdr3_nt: TGTGCCAGCAGCCCCTACGGGGCTGAAGCTTTCTTT; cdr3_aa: CASSPYGAEAFF
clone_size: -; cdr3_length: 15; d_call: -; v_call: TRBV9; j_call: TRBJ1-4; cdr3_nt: TGTGCCAGCAGCGTAGAAGGAGGGGTCGGTGAAAAACTGTTTTTT; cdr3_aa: CASSVEGGVGEKLFF
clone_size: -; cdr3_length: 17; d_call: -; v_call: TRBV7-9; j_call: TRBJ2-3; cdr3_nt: TGTGCCAGCAGCCGATACCTAGAGGTCGACGGCACAGATACGCAGTATTTT; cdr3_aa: CASSRYLEVDGTDTQYF
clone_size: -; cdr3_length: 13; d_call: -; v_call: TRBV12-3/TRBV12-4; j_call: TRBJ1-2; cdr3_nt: TGTGCCAGCAGTACGGAATCCCTTAATGGCTACACCTTC; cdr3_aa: CASSTESLNGYTF
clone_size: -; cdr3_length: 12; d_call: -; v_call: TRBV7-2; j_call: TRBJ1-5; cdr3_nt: TGTGCCAGCAGCTTTGACGATCAGCCCCAGCATTTT; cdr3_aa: CASSFDDQPQHF
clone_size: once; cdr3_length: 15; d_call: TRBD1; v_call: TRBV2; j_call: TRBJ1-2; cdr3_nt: TGTGCCAGCAGTGAGGCCGGGACAGGGGTGAGCGGCTACACCTTC; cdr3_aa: CASSEAGTGVSGYTF
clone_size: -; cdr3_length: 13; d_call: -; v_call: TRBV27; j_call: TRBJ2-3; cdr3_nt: TGTGCCAGCAGCCATCAAGGCACAGATACGCAGTATTTT; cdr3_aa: CASSHQGTDTQYF
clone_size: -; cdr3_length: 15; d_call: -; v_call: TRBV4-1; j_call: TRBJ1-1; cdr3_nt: TGCGCCAGCAGCCAGGGAGGTGGGGTAAACACTGAAGCTTTCTTT; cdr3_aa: CASSQGGGVNTEAFF
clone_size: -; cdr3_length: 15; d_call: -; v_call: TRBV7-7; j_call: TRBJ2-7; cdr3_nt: TGTGCCAGCAGCTTAAGGGGTGGTGAGTCCTACGAGCAGTACTTC; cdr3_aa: CASSLRGGESYEQYF
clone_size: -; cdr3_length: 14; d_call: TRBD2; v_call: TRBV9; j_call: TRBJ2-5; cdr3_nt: TGTGCCAGCAGCGTAGCGGGGGGGCCAGAGACCCAGTACTTC; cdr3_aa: CASSVAGGPETQYF
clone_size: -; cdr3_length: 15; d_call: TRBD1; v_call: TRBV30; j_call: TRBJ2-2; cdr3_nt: TGTGCCTGGAGTGCCGACAGGGCCGGGACCGGGGAGCTGTTTTTT; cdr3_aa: CAWSADRAGTGELFF
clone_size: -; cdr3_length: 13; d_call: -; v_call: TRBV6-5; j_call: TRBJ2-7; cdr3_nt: TGTGCCAGCACCAGGGGGGGAAACTACGAGCAGTACTTC; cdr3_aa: CASTRGGNYEQYF
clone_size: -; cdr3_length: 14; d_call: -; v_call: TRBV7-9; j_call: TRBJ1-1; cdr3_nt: TGTGCCAGCAGCTTAGCGGCGGTGAACACTGAAGCTTTCTTT; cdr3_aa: CASSLAAVNTEAFF
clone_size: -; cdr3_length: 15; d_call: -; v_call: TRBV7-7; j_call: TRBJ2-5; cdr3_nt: TGTGCCAGCAGCTCCAGCCTAGTCCCCTCAGAGACCCAGTACTTC; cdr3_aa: CASSSSLVPSETQYF
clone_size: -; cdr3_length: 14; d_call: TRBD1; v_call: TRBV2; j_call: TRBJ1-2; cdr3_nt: TGTGCCAGCCAGAGACAGGGGGGGAACTATGGCTACACCTTC; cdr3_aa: CASQRQGGNYGYTF
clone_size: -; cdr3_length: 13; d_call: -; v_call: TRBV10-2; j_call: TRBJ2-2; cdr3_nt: TGCGCCAGCAGTGAACGGGAAACCGGGGAGCTGTTTTTT; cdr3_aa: CASSERETGELFF
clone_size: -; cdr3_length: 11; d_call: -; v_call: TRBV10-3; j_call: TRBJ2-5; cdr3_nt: TGTGCCACGATGGGGCAAGAGACCCAGTACTTC; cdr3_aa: CATMGQETQYF
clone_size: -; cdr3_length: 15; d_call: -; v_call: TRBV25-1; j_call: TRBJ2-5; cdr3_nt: TGTGCCAGCAGTGAATATGGGGGCGGTGGGGAGACCCAGTACTTC; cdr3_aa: CASSEYGGGGETQYF
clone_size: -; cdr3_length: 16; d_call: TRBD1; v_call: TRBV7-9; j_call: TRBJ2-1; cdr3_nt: TGTGCCAGCAGCTCGAGCCGGGACAGGGGTTACAATGAGCAGTTCTTC; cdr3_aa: CASSSSRDRGYNEQFF
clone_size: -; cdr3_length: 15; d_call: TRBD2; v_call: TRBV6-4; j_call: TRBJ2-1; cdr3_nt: TGTGCCAGCAGTTCTCTAGCGGGGGGGTTACATGAGCAGTTCTTC; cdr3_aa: CASSSLAGGLHEQFF
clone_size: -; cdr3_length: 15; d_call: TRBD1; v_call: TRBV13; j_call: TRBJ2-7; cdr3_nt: TGTGCCAGCAGCTTAGGGGACAGGGCCTACTACGAGCAGTACTTC; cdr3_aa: CASSLGDRAYYEQYF
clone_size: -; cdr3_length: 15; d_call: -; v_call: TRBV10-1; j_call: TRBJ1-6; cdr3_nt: TGCGCCAGCAGTGAGTTGCAAGGGGGTAATTCACCCCTCCACTTT; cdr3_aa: CASSELQGGNSPLHF
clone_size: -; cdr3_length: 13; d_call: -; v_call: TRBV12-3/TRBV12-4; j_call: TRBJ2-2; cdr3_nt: TGTGCCAGCAGACTCCCTGGCACCGGGGAGCTGTTTTTT; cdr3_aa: CASRLPGTGELFF